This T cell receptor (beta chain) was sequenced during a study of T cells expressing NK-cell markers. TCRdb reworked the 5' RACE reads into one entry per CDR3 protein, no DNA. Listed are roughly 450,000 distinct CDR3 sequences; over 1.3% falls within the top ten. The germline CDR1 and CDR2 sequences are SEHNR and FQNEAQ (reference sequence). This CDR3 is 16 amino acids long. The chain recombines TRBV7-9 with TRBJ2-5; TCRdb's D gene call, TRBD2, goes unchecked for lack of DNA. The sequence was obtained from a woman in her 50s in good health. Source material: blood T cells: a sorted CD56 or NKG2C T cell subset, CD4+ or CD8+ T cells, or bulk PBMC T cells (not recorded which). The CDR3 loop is CASSSPGLAGAETQYF.